This T cell receptor (beta chain) was captured by sequencing in a study of blood T cell repertoires in COVID-19 (dated by TCRdb to 2018 to 2021). In the study overall: Samples covering the acute and convalescent phases of COVID-19 were provided by collaborators in the United States, Italy and Spain. The prospective study material was composed of cDNA or gDNA derived from T cells, B-cell-depleted T cells, or PBMCs. The dataset comprised deeply sampled blood TCRbeta repertoires from subjects exposed to, actively infected with, or recovered from COVID-19. The repertoires were released in a freely available public database intended as a resource for research on the immune response to SARS-CoV-2. The samples were drawn from two sources: the first 160 participants of the ongoing ImmuneRACE study, and 1,254 subjects contributed by 6 global collaborators. The sample metadata nearly always contained a de-identified subject ID, COVID-19 status, age in years and sex. Where available, HLA class I and class II types were obtained from metadata supplied by the sample provider rather than from assay-based typing.

As concerns this clone: Its cognate antigen has yet to be identified. No clone much larger than this one lies a single base away; base qualities are absent.

The collaborating institutions used their own protocols to collect whole blood in K2EDTA tubes. Collaborator samples were shipped for TCRbeta analysis as frozen whole blood, isolated PBMCs, or DNA extracted from either sample type. The germline V gene (reference sequence) provides CDR1 WNHNN and CDR2 SYGVQD. From the cysteine up to the phenylalanine, the CDR3 has a length of 16 residues. Only the CDR3 region is kept as DNA, spanning 48 bases read in frame from base 1. V is clipped by 4 bases and J by 2 bases, and the sequence between their germline boundaries is 15 bases long. TCRbeta CDR3 regions were amplified from genomic DNA using the immunoSEQ Assay, a bias-controlled multiplex PCR. The paper's processing steps were these. Nucleated cell counts per sample were estimated from amplification of reference gene primers within the assay. To quantify the absolute abundance of each unique TCRbeta CDR3 rearrangement, sequence reads were collapsed and filtered. For each sample, productive Simpson clonality was calculated by taking the square root of Simpson's diversity index across productive rearrangements. In TCRdb, the immuneACCESS table is reduced to in-frame sequences with V and J assigned. These tables do not hold every clone; where another copy was compared, an unresolved V gene accounts for under half, and the others remain unexplained. The DNA gave D and trimming, while V, J and clone size come from that table. The sample records roughly 87,000 clones, about 83% of which are singletons. The ten largest clones take up about 2% of the sample.

Overall results and qualifications from the work: How much clinical and demographic metadata was included differed by source and by participant, and the metadata was provided uncurated.

The TCR originated in a woman between 70 and 85 years old with acute or convalescent COVID-19. Recombination linked TRBV10-1 to TRBJ2-1; a weak D assignment points to TRBD2 (6 bases agree). The specimen sequenced was peripheral blood. The nucleotide sequence is TGCGCCAGCAGTGGGGGGACTCTCCATCCCTACAATGAGCAGTTCTTC. This encodes CASSGGTLHPYNEQFF.